The rows below give T cell receptor beta chains drawn from one sample of a study of blood T cell repertoires in COVID-19. TCRdb keeps only in-frame clones here, not all; method: immunoSEQ multiplex PCR. The repertoire holds 330,000 or so clones, 70% to 90% seen once, with less than 2.5% in the top ten. The sample consisted of PBMCs or T cells enriched from blood (not recorded which). The receptor set was obtained from a man aged 40-55 years in a cohort exposed to, infected with or recovered from COVID-19 (not recorded which). Each CDR3 is given with its conserved first and last residue. Each record gives: V gene, D gene, J gene, clone size, CDR3 protein, CDR3 DNA. D genes are given only for firm matches. Only some rows state a clone size, as once, few, many or a class for expanded clones.

>TRBV27|-|TRBJ2-6|-
CASSLLASNSGANVLTF
TGTGCCAGCAGTTTATTAGCATCTAACTCTGGGGCCAACGTCCTGACTTTC
>TRBV2|-|TRBJ1-5|-
CASIRSGGSNQPQHF
TGTGCCAGCATCCGAAGCGGGGGTAGCAATCAGCCCCAGCATTTT
>TRBV27|-|TRBJ1-4|-
CASSFKGVEEKLFF
TGTGCCAGCAGTTTTAAAGGGGTAGAGGAAAAACTGTTTTTT
>TRBV6-6|-|TRBJ2-5|-
CASSYLSGKLGETQYF
TGTGCCAGCAGTTACTTGTCGGGGAAATTAGGAGAGACCCAGTACTTC
>TRBV12-5|TRBD2|TRBJ2-5|-
CASGSGLAGAETQYF
TGTGCTAGTGGTTCCGGACTAGCGGGAGCAGAGACCCAGTACTTC
>TRBV6-5|-|TRBJ1-1|once
CASSYYSGSKNTEAFF
TGTGCCAGCAGTTACTACTCAGGGTCGAAGAACACTGAAGCTTTCTTT
>TRBV19|-|TRBJ2-1|-
CASSQSYNEQFF
TGTGCCAGTTCACAGTCCTACAATGAGCAGTTCTTC
>TRBV6-4|-|TRBJ1-2|few
CASSDKYWGRGGYTF
TGTGCCAGCAGTGACAAGTATTGGGGGCGCGGTGGCTACACCTTC
>TRBV5-6|-|TRBJ2-5|-
CASSSTGTLTGTQYF
TGTGCCAGCAGCTCGACCGGGACATTAACAGGGACCCAGTACTTC
>TRBV5-1|TRBD1|TRBJ2-7|-
CASSGTGQGILYEQYF
TGCGCCAGCAGCGGGACAGGCCAGGGGATTTTATACGAGCAGTACTTC
>TRBV27|-|TRBJ1-1|-
CASSSLIRETEAFF
TGTGCCAGCAGTTCACTTATCCGGGAAACTGAAGCTTTCTTT
>TRBV7-3|-|TRBJ1-2|-
CASSQQGREGYTF
TGTGCCAGCAGCCAACAGGGTCGAGAGGGCTACACCTTC
>TRBV7-3|TRBD1|TRBJ2-3|-
CASSLEGATDTQYF
TGTGCCAGCAGCTTAGAGGGGGCTACAGATACGCAGTATTTT
>TRBV7-3|TRBD2|TRBJ2-7|-
CASSSDSGTNYEQYF
TGTGCCAGCAGCTCCGACTCCGGGACTAACTACGAGCAGTACTTC
>TRBV4-1|TRBD2|TRBJ2-1|-
CASSQASSGRAMNEQFF
TGCGCCAGCAGCCAAGCGTCTAGCGGGAGGGCTATGAATGAGCAGTTCTTC
>TRBV15|-|TRBJ2-2|-
CATSREAGSNTGELFF
TGTGCCACCAGCAGAGAGGCAGGCTCGAACACCGGGGAGCTGTTTTTT
>TRBV28|TRBD2|TRBJ2-5|-
CASLSRAGGGGTQYF
TGTGCCAGCCTATCAAGGGCGGGGGGCGGTGGGACCCAGTACTTC
>TRBV10-3|TRBD1|TRBJ1-4|-
CAISGQGGTNEKLFF
TGTGCCATCAGTGGACAGGGTGGAACTAATGAAAAACTGTTTTTT
>TRBV29-1|-|TRBJ2-1|-
CSVDTSSYNEQFF
TGCAGCGTTGACACTAGCTCCTACAATGAGCAGTTCTTC
>TRBV6-1|-|TRBJ2-2|-
CASSGMDSLNTGELFF
TGTGCCAGCAGTGGAATGGACAGCTTGAACACCGGGGAGCTGTTTTTT
>TRBV11-2|-|TRBJ2-1|-
CASSLGAGVMVNEQFF
TGTGCCAGCAGCTTAGGAGCAGGGGTGATGGTAAATGAGCAGTTCTTC
>TRBV6-6|-|TRBJ1-3|-
CASSSRQTSGNTIYF
TGTGCCAGCAGTTCAAGACAGACCTCTGGAAACACCATATATTTT
>TRBV5-1|-|TRBJ2-7|-
CASSPQQGSSYEQYF
TGCGCCAGCAGCCCGCAGCAGGGGAGCTCCTACGAGCAGTACTTC
>TRBV5-1|TRBD1|TRBJ2-5|-
CASSSGQGGETQYF
TGCGCCAGCAGCTCGGGACAGGGGGGAGAGACCCAGTACTTC
>TRBV19|TRBD1|TRBJ2-4|-
CASSLRTGVAKNIQYF
TGTGCCAGTAGCCTACGGACAGGGGTAGCCAAAAACATTCAGTACTTC
>TRBV11-2|-|TRBJ2-1|once
CASTLHLGDEQFF
TGTGCCAGCACCCTTCACCTAGGGGATGAGCAGTTCTTC
>TRBV2|-|TRBJ2-7|-
CASSDQRNSYEQYF
TGTGCCAGCAGTGATCAGCGGAACTCCTACGAGCAGTACTTC
>TRBV6-5|-|TRBJ1-5|-
CASTTDPNQPQHF
TGTGCCAGCACCACAGACCCCAATCAGCCCCAGCATTTT
>TRBV3-1/TRBV3-2|-|TRBJ1-1|-
CASSLQVTSVNTEAFF
TGTGCCAGCAGCCTACAGGTGACGTCCGTGAACACTGAAGCTTTCTTT
>TRBV13|TRBD2|TRBJ2-6|-
CASSLREGRVFGANVLTF
TGTGCCAGCAGCTTGCGGGAGGGCCGAGTCTTTGGGGCCAACGTCCTGACTTTC
>TRBV5-1|TRBD2|TRBJ2-5|-
CASSSLGLAVQETQYF
TGCGCCAGCAGCTCCCTGGGACTAGCGGTCCAAGAGACCCAGTACTTC
>TRBV28|TRBD1|TRBJ1-2|-
CASSFPDRGMGYTF
TGTGCCAGCAGTTTTCCCGACAGGGGTATGGGCTACACCTTC
>TRBV27|TRBD1|TRBJ2-7|-
CASSWGQASLGQYF
TGTGCCAGCAGTTGGGGACAGGCCAGCCTTGGGCAGTACTTC
>TRBV28|TRBD1|TRBJ1-3|few
CASRGRQGENTIYF
TGTGCCAGCAGAGGCCGACAGGGCGAAAACACCATATATTTT
>TRBV6-5|-|TRBJ2-4|-
CASSYSARENIQYF
TGTGCCAGCAGTTACTCCGCCAGGGAAAACATTCAGTACTTC
>TRBV30|-|TRBJ1-2|few
CAWSPQGYGYTF
TGTGCCTGGAGCCCTCAGGGCTATGGCTACACCTTC
>TRBV4-1|-|TRBJ2-7|-
CASSQTQGLLEQYF
TGCGCCAGCAGCCAAACGCAGGGCTTGCTCGAGCAGTACTTC
>TRBV5-1|TRBD2|TRBJ2-1|-
CASSLGLAGANEQFF
TGCGCCAGCAGCTTGGGACTAGCGGGAGCAAATGAGCAGTTCTTC
>TRBV20-1|-|TRBJ2-7|-
CSATGVQEQYF
TGCAGTGCTACTGGAGTTCAGGAGCAGTACTTC
>TRBV3-1/TRBV3-2|TRBD1|TRBJ1-2|-
CASSLGQGAGYTF
TGTGCCAGCAGCCTTGGACAGGGGGCTGGCTACACCTTC
>TRBV5-4|-|TRBJ2-7|-
CASSLIGSYEQYF
TGTGCCAGCAGCTTGATCGGTTCCTACGAGCAGTACTTC
>TRBV18|-|TRBJ2-5|-
CASSPNIRDTQTQYF
TGTGCCAGCTCACCAAACATCCGGGACACGCAGACCCAGTACTTC
>TRBV19|TRBD1|TRBJ1-4|-
CASCKMTGRREKLFF
TGTGCCAGTTGCAAAATGACAGGGCGTAGAGAAAAACTGTTTTTT
>TRBV28|-|TRBJ2-2|-
CASRLGSTGELFF
TGTGCCAGCAGGCTAGGGAGCACCGGGGAGCTGTTTTTT
>TRBV20-1|TRBD2|TRBJ2-3|-
CSASSASGDTDTQYF
TGCAGTGCTAGTTCGGCTAGCGGAGACACAGATACGCAGTATTTT
>TRBV7-9|TRBD1|TRBJ2-1|once
CASSLETGLNEQFF
TGTGCCAGCAGCTTAGAGACAGGGTTAAATGAGCAGTTCTTC
>TRBV7-5|-|TRBJ1-6|-
CVRSFRTDGSPLHF
TGTGTCAGAAGCTTCAGGACAGACGGGTCACCCCTCCACTTT
>TRBV19|-|TRBJ2-7|-
CASSPGGQPSSYEQYF
TGTGCCAGTAGTCCCGGGGGTCAGCCAAGCTCCTACGAGCAGTACTTC
>TRBV19|TRBD1|TRBJ2-2|-
CASSIGAGGVTGELFF
TGTGCCAGTAGTATAGGGGCAGGGGGCGTCACCGGGGAGCTGTTTTTT
>TRBV28|-|TRBJ1-1|few
CASSLILNQAFF
TGTGCCAGCAGTTTGATCCTAAACCAAGCTTTCTTT
>TRBV6-2/TRBV6-3|-|TRBJ1-2|-
CASSPQGYGYTF
TGTGCCAGCAGTCCGCAGGGCTATGGCTACACCTTC
>TRBV5-1|TRBD1|TRBJ1-4|-
CASSLAGQTNEKLFF
TGCGCCAGCAGCTTGGCGGGACAGACTAATGAAAAACTGTTTTTT
>TRBV7-2|TRBD1|TRBJ2-7|-
CASSFGTGLYEQYF
TGTGCCAGCAGCTTCGGGACAGGACTCTACGAGCAGTACTTC
>TRBV5-1|TRBD1|TRBJ2-7|-
CASSTSGTGTYEQYF
TGCGCCAGCAGCACTTCCGGGACAGGGACCTACGAGCAGTACTTC
>TRBV10-1|TRBD1|TRBJ1-1|-
CASGDRGTEAFF
TGCGCCAGCGGGGACAGGGGTACTGAAGCTTTCTTT
>TRBV2|-|TRBJ2-3|-
CASRGDFTDTQYF
TGTGCCAGCAGGGGGGACTTCACAGATACGCAGTATTTT
>TRBV19|TRBD1|TRBJ1-5|-
CASSLDRGQPQHF
TGTGCCAGTAGCTTGGACAGGGGTCAGCCCCAGCATTTT